The clone carrying this T cell receptor beta chain showed up just a few times. V was pared by 0 bases and J by 0 bases, with 8 bases between. The V gene's germline CDR1 is PRHDT and CDR2 FYEKMQ (reference sequence). This CDR3 is built from 15 residues. This sample stems from a study of beta chain features in type 1 diabetes. The entirety of the isolated RNA underwent reverse transcription, so expressed TCRB transcripts were sequenced. The method was immunoSEQ multiplex PCR; TCRdb's version includes in-frame clones alone and lacks a portion of them. In the table there are 120,000 to 150,000 clones, approximately 9.8% of which are singletons.

Sequencing was performed on central memory CD4+ T cells from blood. The TCR originated in a woman aged 40 to 49 in good health. The chain links TRBV13 to TRBJ1-1, with D perhaps matching TRBD1 (6 bases). As DNA, the CDR3 is TGTGCCAGCAGCTTAGGCACAGGGTTGAACACTGAAGCTTTCTTT. Amino acids: CASSLGTGLNTEAFF. Drawing the rest from reference TRBV13 and TRBJ1-1, the complete variable domain is AAGVIQSPRHLIKEKRETATLKCYPIPRHDTVYWYQQGPGQDPQFLISFYEKMQSDKGSIPDRFSAQQFSDYHSELNMSSLELGDSALYFCASSLGTGLNTEAFFGQGTRLTVV.